The 20 T cell receptor beta chains below come from one sample, sequenced in a study of CD8 T cells in ankylosing spondylitis. Their antigen targets remain unknown. Findings and limits, study-wide: For ankylosing spondylitis blood, a TCR beta motif of under ten highly homologous variants appeared characteristic.

From the 5' RACE reads, TCRdb called clonotypes with MiXCR, one entry per CDR3 protein. The table shows about 540,000 distinct CDR3 sequences, with 9.5% to 15% occurring only once. Specimen: blood, either unsorted or a sorted T cell fraction (not recorded which). These receptors were obtained from a male donor with ankylosing spondylitis.

This rearrangement joins TRBV2 to TRBJ2-7; D is possibly TRBD2 (6 bases). Trimming shortened V by 6 bases and J by 2 bases, and 17 bases separated the two germline ends. This CDR3 is built from 15 residues. Germline V gene lookup returns CDR1 SNHLY and CDR2 FYNNEI. This CDR3 reads CASRATRDSAYEQYF. In DNA form, the CDR3 reads TGTGCCAGCAGGGCAACGAGGGACTCGGCCTACGAGCAGTACTTC.

Comment on this clonotype: Its ends do not fully match the called genes, so a read error is possible. The chain employs TRBV3-1 and TRBJ2-7; 10 positions match TRBD2. CDR1 and CDR2 from the germline V gene are LGHDT and YNNKEL (reference sequence). The CDR3 has 16 amino acids. Here the CDR3 DNA reads TGTGCCAGCAGCCAAGGGCTAGCGGGAGCAGCCTACGTGCAGTACTTC. Its protein is CASSQGLAGAAYVQYF.

This chain connects TRBV20-1 to TRBJ2-1, with D hard to call. Trimming took off 3 bases at V and 3 bases at J, with 12 bases between the two ends. The CDR3 is 14 residues long. Germline CDR1 reads DFQATT; CDR2 reads SNEGSKA (reference sequence). CDR3 loop: CSASQPTDYNEQFF. The CDR3 DNA is TGCAGTGCTAGTCAACCCACGGACTACAATGAGCAGTTCTTC.

V gene TRBV29-1 combines with J gene TRBJ2-1; D unclear. The CDR3 loop spans 12 amino acids. The germline V gene encodes CDR1 SQVTM and CDR2 ANQGSEA. V was shortened by 4 bases and J by 8 bases, with 12 bases between the two germline ends. The CDR3 protein is CSVGKGPYEQFF. The DNA of the CDR3 is TGCAGCGTTGGAAAAGGGCCTTATGAGCAGTTCTTC.

The table lists this clonotype with a count of one. The rearrangement links TRBV12-3 or TRBV12-4 to TRBJ2-7; the D call may be TRBD1 or TRBD2 (5 bases each). Trimming took off 5 bases at V and 0 bases at J, with 17 bases between the two ends. The CDR3 is made up of 16 amino acids. The CDR3 nucleotides read TGTGCCAGCAGTCTTCAGGCGGCAGGGAGCTCCTACGAGCAGTACTTC. This gives the protein CASSLQAAGSSYEQYF.

This chain connects TRBV20-1 to TRBJ2-1, with 7 bases matching TRBD2. This CDR3 is 19 amino acids long. The germline CDR1 and CDR2 sequences are DFQATT and SNEGSKA (reference sequence). J lost 1 base, V lost 0 bases, and 15 bases had no gene match. DNA for the CDR3: TGCAGTGCTAGAGATCTTGGAGGGAGGGCCAAGTTATCCTACAATGAGCAGTTCTTC. It is translated as CSARDLGGRAKLSYNEQFF.

This clonotype was observed a few times. The V and J genes are TRBV7-9 and TRBJ1-5, with TRBD1 as a possible D gene (5 bases). CDR3 length: 15 amino acids. Trimming removed 4 bases at V and 1 base at J, with 11 bases between. The germline V gene has CDR1 SEHNR and CDR2 FQNEAQ (reference sequence). The CDR3 protein is CASSSSGGSNQPQHF. The CDR3 coding sequence is TGTGCCAGCAGCTCGAGCGGGGGGAGCAATCAGCCCCAGCATTTT.

This clonotype was detected ten times or more. V and J are TRBV12-3 or TRBV12-4 and TRBJ2-1; 12 bases line up with TRBD2. The V gene end was trimmed by 3 bases and the J gene end by 13 bases; junction bases not matched to a gene: 7. This CDR3 contains 14 residues. The CDR3 sequence is CASSFLAGGGFQFF. The CDR3 DNA is TGTGCCAGCAGTTTTCTAGCGGGAGGGGGGTTCCAGTTCTTC.

V is TRBV15 and J is TRBJ1-1; D ambiguous. Trimming left V 1 base short and J 1 base short, with 7 bases between. Germline-derived CDR1 and CDR2 are LNHNV and YYDKDF (reference sequence). The CDR3 consists of 14 residues. The CDR3 loop is CATSRGQRNTEAFF. The CDR3 DNA is TGTGCCACCAGCAGAGGGCAGCGGAACACTGAAGCTTTCTTT.

The CDR3 DNA is TGCAGCGTCGGGACAGGGGCGGGTGGCTACACCTTC. Translated, it gives CSVGTGAGGYTF. V gene TRBV29-1 combines with J gene TRBJ1-2, with 10 positions matching TRBD1. The ends lost 6 bases at V and 7 bases at J; junction bases unmatched: 5. The CDR3 runs to 12 residues. Germline CDR1 is SQVTM and CDR2 is ANQGSEA.

As DNA, the CDR3 is TGTGCCAGCAGCCAAGGCGGGGGTTTCAGTTCACCCCTCCACTTT. This gives the protein CASSQGGGFSSPLHF. The rearrangement joins TRBV3-1 to TRBJ1-6; a weak D match, TRBD1 (5 bases). V shed 1 base and J shed 9 bases, with 13 bases lying between them. The length of the CDR3 is 15 residues. Germline-derived CDR1 and CDR2 are LGHDT and YNNKEL (reference sequence).

This chain connects TRBV20-1 to TRBJ2-1, with unresolved D. The CDR3 is made up of 12 amino acids. Trimming left V 1 base short and J 10 bases short, with 11 bases between. Germline V gives CDR1 DFQATT, CDR2 SNEGSKA (reference sequence). CDR3 DNA sequence: TGCAGTGCTAGAGCCTCTAGTGGGGAGCAGTTCTTC. Translating it yields CSARASSGEQFF.

The CDR3 DNA reads as TGTGCCAGCAGCGCCGGGACTGGAAGCACAGATACGCAGTATTTT. Amino acid sequence: CASSAGTGSTDTQYF. The chain recombines TRBV21-1 with TRBJ2-3; TRBD2, as called in the table, went unchecked against the DNA. TRBV21-1 is a pseudogene segment. This CDR3 spans 15 amino acids.

At least ten counts were recorded for this clonotype. V is TRBV6-2 or TRBV6-3 and J is TRBJ2-1; the match to TRBD2 covers 9 bases. CDR1 MNHEY and CDR2 SVGEGT come from the germline V gene. V was pared by 0 bases and J by 4 bases, with 7 bases of the junction left unmatched. CDR3 length: 17 residues. In DNA form, the CDR3 reads TGTGCCAGCAGTTACTCTCCTCCTAGCGGGATTTACAATGAGCAGTTCTTC. As protein: CASSYSPPSGIYNEQFF.

In its sample, this clonotype was seen a few times. The chain has TRBV5-1 and TRBJ2-2; D is unresolved. CDR3 length: 14 residues. The V gene lost 4 bases and the J gene lost 5 bases, with 12 bases spanning the gap. Germline lookup yields CDR1 SGHRS and CDR2 YFSETQ. CDR3 in DNA: TGCGCCAGCAGCCGAACGGTGATGACCGGGGAGCTGTTTTTT. Protein product: CASSRTVMTGELFF.

This clonotype has a handful of counts. V and J are TRBV6-1 and TRBJ1-5; D is unclear. Germline V lookup: CDR1 MNHNS, CDR2 SASEGT. This CDR3 comprises 13 residues. Trimming pared 0 bases from V and 7 bases from J, leaving 7 bases between. As DNA, the CDR3 is TGTGCCAGCAGTGAAGCCTCAGGCCAGCCCCAGCATTTT. Its protein product is CASSEASGQPQHF.

This clonotype occurred many times. This chain's CDR3 is CAISDPGDTRTEAFF. In nucleotides, the CDR3 is TGTGCCATCAGTGACCCAGGGGACACGAGGACTGAAGCTTTCTTT. The J gene is TRBJ1-1, the V gene TRBV10-3, with D perhaps TRBD1 (6 bases). V was shortened by 3 bases and J by 5 bases, with 16 bases between the two germline ends. The CDR3 is 15 amino acids. CDR1 ENHRY and CDR2 SYGVKD come from the germline V gene.

The V call is TRBV6-1, the J call TRBJ2-7; 13 bases align to TRBD2. The CDR3 sequence is 15 residues long. Unmatched junction bases numbered 3, after V lost 4 bases and J lost 3 bases. CDR1 is MNHNS and CDR2 is SASEGT in the germline V gene. Here the CDR3 DNA reads TGTGCCAGCAGTGGATGGACTAGCGGGAGCTACGAGCAGTACGTC. It yields the protein CASSGWTSGSYEQYV.

The table lists this clonotype with a few counts. The rearrangement links TRBV5-1 to TRBJ1-2; weak D call: TRBD1 (5 bases). Per germline, CDR1 SGHRS and CDR2 YFSETQ. V lost 0 bases, J lost 8 bases, and 11 bases lay in between. The CDR3 is made up of 13 amino acids. The CDR3 region has the DNA TGCGCCAGCAGCTTGGAGGGACCTGGGGGCTACACCTTC. It codes for CASSLEGPGGYTF. Variable domain in full (rest from reference TRBV5-1 and TRBJ1-2): KAGVTQTPRYLIKTRGQQVTLSCSPISGHRSVSWYQQTPGQGLQFLFEYFSETQRNKGNFPGRFSGRQFSNSRSEMNVSTLELGDSALYLCASSLEGPGGYTFGSGTRLTVV.

This clonotype was counted a few times. This chain connects TRBV12-3 or TRBV12-4 to TRBJ1-5; unclear D gene. The V gene lost 4 bases and the J gene lost 0 bases, with 19 bases spanning the gap. The CDR3 length is 18 residues. CDR3 amino acids: CASSSDISSYGSNQPQHF. In DNA form, the CDR3 reads TGTGCCAGCAGTTCTGACATCTCCTCGTACGGTAGCAATCAGCCCCAGCATTTT.